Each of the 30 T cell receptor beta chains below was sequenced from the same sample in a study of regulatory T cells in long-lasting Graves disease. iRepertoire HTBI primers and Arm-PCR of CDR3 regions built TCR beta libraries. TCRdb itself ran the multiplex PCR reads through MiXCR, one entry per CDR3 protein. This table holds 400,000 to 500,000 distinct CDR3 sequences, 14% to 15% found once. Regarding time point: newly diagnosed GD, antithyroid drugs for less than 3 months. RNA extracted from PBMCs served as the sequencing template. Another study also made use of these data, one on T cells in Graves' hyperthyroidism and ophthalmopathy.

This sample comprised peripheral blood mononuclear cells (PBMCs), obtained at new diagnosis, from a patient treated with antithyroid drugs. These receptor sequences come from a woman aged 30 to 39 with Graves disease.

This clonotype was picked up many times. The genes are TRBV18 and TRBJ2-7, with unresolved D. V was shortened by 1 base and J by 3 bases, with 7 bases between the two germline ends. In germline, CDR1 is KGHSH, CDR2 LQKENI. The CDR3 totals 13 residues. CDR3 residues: CASSPQAVYEQYF. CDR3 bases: TGTGCCAGCTCACCACAGGCGGTCTACGAGCAGTACTTC.

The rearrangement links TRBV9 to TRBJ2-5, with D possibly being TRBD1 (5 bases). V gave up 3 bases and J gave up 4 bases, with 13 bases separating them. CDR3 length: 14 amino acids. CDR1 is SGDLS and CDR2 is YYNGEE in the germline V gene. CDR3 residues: CASSDRSSRETQYF. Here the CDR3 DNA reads TGTGCCAGCAGCGACAGGTCATCGCGAGAGACCCAGTACTTC.

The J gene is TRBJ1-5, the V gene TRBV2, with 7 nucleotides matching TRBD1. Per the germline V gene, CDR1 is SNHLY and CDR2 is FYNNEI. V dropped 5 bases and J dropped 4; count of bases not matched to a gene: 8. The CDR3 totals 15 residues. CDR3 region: CASSPPGQLNQPQHF. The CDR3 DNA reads TGTGCCAGCAGTCCACCGGGACAGTTAAATCAGCCCCAGCATTTT.

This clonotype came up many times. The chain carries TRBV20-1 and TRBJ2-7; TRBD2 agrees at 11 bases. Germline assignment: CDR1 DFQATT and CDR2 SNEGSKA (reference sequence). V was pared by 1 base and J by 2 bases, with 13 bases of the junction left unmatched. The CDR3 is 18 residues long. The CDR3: CSARGQTSGEWGPYEQYF. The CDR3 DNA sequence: TGCAGTGCTAGAGGTCAGACTAGCGGGGAATGGGGCCCCTACGAGCAGTACTTC.

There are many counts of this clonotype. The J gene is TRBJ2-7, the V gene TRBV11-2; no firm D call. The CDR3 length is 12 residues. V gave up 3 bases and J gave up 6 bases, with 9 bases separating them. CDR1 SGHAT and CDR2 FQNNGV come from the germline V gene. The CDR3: CASSFATGEQYF. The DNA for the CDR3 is TGTGCCAGCAGCTTCGCCACGGGCGAGCAGTACTTC.

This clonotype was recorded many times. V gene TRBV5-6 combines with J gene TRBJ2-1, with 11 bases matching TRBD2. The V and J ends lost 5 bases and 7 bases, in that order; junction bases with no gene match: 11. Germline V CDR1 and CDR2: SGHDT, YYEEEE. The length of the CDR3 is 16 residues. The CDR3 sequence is CASRTIAGGGSNEQFF. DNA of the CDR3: TGTGCCAGCAGGACGATAGCGGGAGGGGGGTCGAATGAGCAGTTCTTC.

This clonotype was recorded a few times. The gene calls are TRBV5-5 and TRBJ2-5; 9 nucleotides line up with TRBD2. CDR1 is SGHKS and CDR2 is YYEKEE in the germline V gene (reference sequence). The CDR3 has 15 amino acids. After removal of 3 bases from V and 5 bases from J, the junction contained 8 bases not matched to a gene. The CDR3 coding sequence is TGTGCCAGCAGCTCTATAGCGGGAGAAGTGGAGACCCAGTACTTC. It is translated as CASSSIAGEVETQYF.

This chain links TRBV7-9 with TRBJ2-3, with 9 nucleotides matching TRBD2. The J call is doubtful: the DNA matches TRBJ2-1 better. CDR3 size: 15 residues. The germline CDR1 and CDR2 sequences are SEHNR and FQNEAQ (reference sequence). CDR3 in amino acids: CASSLGVAGVDEQFF. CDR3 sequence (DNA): TGTGCCAGCAGCTTGGGGGTAGCGGGAGTCGACGAGCAGTTCTTC.

CDR3 residues: CAWSRTGIEQYF. The CDR3 DNA sequence: TGTGCCTGGAGTAGGACAGGGATCGAGCAGTACTTC. The V gene is TRBV30, the J gene TRBJ2-7; 8 bases are shared with TRBD1. The CDR3 has 12 residues. CDR1 GTSNPN and CDR2 SVGIG come from the germline V gene (reference sequence). The V segment lost 2 bases and the J segment 6 bases; nucleotides outside the gene matches: 3.

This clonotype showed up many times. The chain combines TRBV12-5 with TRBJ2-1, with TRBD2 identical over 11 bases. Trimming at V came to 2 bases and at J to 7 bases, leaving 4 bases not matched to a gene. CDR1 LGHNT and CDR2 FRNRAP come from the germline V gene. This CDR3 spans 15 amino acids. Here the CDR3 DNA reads TGTGCTAGTGGTTTGACTAGCGGGAGAGTAAATGAGCAGTTCTTC. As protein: CASGLTSGRVNEQFF.

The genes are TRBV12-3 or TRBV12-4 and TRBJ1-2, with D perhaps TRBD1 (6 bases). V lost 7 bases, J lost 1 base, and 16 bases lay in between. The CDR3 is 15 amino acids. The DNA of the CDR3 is TGTGCCAGCACCTTGACAGGCCGGCGTAACTATGGCTACACCTTC. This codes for CASTLTGRRNYGYTF.

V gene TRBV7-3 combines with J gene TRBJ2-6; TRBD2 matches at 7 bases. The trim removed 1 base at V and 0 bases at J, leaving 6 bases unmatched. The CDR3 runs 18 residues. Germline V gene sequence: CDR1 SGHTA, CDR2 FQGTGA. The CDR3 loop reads CASSLSGSLISGANVLTF. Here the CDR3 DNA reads TGTGCCAGCAGCTTAAGCGGGAGCCTAATCTCTGGGGCCAACGTCCTGACTTTC. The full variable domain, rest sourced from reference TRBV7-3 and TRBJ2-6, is GAGVSQTPSNKVTEKGKYVELRCDPISGHTALYWYRQSLGQGPEFLIYFQGTGAADDSGLPNDRFFAVRPEGSVSTLKIQRTERGDSAVYLCASSLSGSLISGANVLTFGAGSRLTVL.

CDR3 nucleotide sequence: TGTGCCAGCAGTTACTGGCCTAGCGGGATGAACACCGGGGAGCTGTTTTTT. Its protein product is CASSYWPSGMNTGELFF. The rearrangement uses TRBV6-5 and TRBJ2-2; 9 bases align to TRBD2. V trimming: 1 base; J trimming: 1 base; junction bases outside the gene matches: 4. Looked up from germline, CDR1 is MNHEY and CDR2 is SVGAGI. The CDR3 totals 17 residues.

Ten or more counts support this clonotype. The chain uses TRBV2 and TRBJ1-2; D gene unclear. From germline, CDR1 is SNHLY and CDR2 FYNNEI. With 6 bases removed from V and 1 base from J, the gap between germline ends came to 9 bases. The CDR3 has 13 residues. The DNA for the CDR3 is TGTGCCAGCAGAGGGCACCTTAACTATGGCTACACCTTC. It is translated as CASRGHLNYGYTF.

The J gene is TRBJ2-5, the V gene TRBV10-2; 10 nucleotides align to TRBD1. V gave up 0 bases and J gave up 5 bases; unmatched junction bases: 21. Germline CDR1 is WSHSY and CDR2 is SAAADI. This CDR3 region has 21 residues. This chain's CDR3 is CASSESIRDRGWSGEGETQYF. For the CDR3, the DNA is TGCGCCAGCAGTGAGTCGATCCGGGACAGGGGCTGGAGTGGGGAGGGGGAGACCCAGTACTTC.

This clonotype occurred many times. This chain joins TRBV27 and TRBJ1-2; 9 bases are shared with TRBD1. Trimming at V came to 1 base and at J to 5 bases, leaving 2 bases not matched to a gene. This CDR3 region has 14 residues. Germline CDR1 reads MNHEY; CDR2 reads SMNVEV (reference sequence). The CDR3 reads CASSLFGTGYGYTF. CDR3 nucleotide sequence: TGTGCCAGCAGTTTATTCGGGACAGGGTATGGCTACACCTTC.

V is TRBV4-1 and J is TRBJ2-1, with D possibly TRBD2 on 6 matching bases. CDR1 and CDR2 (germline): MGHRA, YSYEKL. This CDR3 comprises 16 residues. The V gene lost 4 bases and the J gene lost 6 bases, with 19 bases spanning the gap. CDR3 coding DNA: TGCGCCAGCAGCCCCCTGCCAGCGGGCTTTAGCAATGAGCAGTTCTTC. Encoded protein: CASSPLPAGFSNEQFF.

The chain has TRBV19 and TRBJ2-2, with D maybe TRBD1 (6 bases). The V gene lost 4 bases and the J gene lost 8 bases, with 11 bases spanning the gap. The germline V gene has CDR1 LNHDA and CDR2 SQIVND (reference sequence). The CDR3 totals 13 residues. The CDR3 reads CASSRGPRGELFF. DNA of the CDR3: TGTGCCAGTAGTAGGGGGCCTAGGGGGGAGCTGTTTTTT.

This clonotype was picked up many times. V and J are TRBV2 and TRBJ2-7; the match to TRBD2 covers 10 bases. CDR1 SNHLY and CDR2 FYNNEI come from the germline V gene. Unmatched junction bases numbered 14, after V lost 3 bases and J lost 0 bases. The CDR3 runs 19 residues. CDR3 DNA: TGTGCCAGCAGTGATATGGTTCGGACTAGCGGTAGGAGCTCCTACGAGCAGTACTTC. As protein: CASSDMVRTSGRSSYEQYF.

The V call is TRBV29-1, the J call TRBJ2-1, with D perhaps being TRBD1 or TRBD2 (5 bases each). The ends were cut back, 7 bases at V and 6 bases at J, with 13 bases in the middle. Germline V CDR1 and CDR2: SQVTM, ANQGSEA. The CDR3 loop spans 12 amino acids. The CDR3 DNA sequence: TGCAGCGACGGTGGGACCGTCAATGAGCAGTTCTTC. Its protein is CSDGGTVNEQFF.

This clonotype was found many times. In DNA, the CDR3 is TGTGCCAGTAGTATCCCAGGGTACCCCGGCACTGAAGCTTTCTTT. Translating it yields CASSIPGYPGTEAFF. V is TRBV19 and J is TRBJ1-1, with a possible D match to TRBD1 (5 bases). The germline V and J ends were trimmed by 3 bases and 4 bases, with 15 bases remaining between them. Looked up from germline, CDR1 is LNHDA and CDR2 is SQIVND (reference sequence). The CDR3 is made up of 15 amino acids.

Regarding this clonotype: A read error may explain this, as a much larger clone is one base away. The CDR3 region is CASSQRLRQETQYF. CDR3 in DNA: TGCGCCAGCAGCCAGAGGCTCCGGCAAGAGACCCAGTACTTC. This chain connects TRBV4-1 to TRBJ2-5; D is undetermined. V lost 3 bases to trimming and J lost 2 bases, with 10 bases between them. Germline assignment: CDR1 MGHRA and CDR2 YSYEKL. The CDR3 sequence is 14 residues long.

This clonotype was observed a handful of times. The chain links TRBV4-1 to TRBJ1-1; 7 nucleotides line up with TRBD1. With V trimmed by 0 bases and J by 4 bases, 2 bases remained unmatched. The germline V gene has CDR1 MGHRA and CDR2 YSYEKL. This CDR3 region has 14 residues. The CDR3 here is CASSQDRGLTEAFF. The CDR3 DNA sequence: TGCGCCAGCAGCCAAGATAGGGGGCTCACTGAAGCTTTCTTT.

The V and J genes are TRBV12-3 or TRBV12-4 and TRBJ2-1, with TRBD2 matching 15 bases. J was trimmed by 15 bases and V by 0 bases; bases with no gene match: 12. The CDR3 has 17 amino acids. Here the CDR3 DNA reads TGTGCCAGCAGTTTAGCGCTGGGGACTAGCGGGAGGTCCCCTCGGTTCTTC. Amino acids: CASSLALGTSGRSPRFF.

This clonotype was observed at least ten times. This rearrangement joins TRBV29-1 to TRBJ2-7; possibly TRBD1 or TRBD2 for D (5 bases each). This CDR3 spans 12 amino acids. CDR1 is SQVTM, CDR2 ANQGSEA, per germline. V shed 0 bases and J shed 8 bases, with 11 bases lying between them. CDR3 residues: CSVEDEGFKQYF. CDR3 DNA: TGCAGCGTTGAAGATGAGGGGTTCAAGCAGTACTTC.

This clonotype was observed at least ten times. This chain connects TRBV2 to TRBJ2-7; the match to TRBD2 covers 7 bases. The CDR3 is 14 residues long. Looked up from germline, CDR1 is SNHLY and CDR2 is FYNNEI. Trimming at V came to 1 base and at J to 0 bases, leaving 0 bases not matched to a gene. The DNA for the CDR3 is TGTGCCAGCAGTGAAGGGACTAGCTCCTACGAGCAGTACTTC. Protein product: CASSEGTSSYEQYF. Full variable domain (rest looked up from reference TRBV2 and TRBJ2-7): EPEVTQTPSHQVTQMGQEVILRCVPISNHLYFYWYRQILGQKVEFLVSFYNNEISEKSEIFDDQFSVERPDGSNFTLKIRSTKLEDSAMYFCASSEGTSSYEQYFGPGTRLTVT.

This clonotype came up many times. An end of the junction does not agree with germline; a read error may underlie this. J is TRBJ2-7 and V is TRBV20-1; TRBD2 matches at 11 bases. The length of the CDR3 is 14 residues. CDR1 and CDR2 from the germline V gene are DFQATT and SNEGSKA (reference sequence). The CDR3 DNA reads TGCAGTGGTAGAGTCGGGACTAGCGGTAGCGAGCAGTACTTC. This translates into CSGRVGTSGSEQYF.

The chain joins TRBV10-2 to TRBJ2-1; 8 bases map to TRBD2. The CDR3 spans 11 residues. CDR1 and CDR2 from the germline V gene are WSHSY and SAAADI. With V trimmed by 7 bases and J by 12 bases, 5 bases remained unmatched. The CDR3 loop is CASNREGRQFF. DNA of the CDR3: TGCGCCAGCAACCGGGAGGGCAGGCAGTTCTTC.

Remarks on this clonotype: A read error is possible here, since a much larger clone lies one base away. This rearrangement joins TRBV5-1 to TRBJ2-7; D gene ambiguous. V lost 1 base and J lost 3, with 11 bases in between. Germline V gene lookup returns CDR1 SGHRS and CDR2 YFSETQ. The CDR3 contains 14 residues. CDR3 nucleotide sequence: TGCGCCAGCAGCTTGATCGGCGTCCTCTACGAGCAGTACTTC. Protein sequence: CASSLIGVLYEQYF.

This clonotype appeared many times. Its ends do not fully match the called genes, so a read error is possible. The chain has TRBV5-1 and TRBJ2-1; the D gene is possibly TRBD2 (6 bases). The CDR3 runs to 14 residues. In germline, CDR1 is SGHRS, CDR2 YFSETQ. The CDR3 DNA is TGTGCCAGCAGTCTTTTAGCGGAGTACAATGAGCAGTTCTTC. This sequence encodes CASSLLAEYNEQFF. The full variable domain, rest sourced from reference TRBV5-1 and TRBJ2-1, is KAGVTQTPRYLIKTRGQQVTLSCSPISGHRSVSWYQQTPGQGLQFLFEYFSETQRNKGNFPGRFSGRQFSNSRSEMNVSTLELGDSALYLCASSLLAEYNEQFFGPGTRLTVL.